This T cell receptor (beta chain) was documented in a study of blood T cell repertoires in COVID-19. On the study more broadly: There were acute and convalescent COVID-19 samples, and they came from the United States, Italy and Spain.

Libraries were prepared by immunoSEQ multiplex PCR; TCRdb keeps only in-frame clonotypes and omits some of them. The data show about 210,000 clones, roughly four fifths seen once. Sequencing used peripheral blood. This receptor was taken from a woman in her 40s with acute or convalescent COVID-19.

In DNA, the CDR3 is TGTGCCAGCAGCCTATCCGGGCTGACAGGGTTAAAAGGTGGCTACACCTTC. Its translation is CASSLSGLTGLKGGYTF. This chain joins TRBV3-1 (or the pseudogene TRBV3-2) and TRBJ1-2; 7 bases fit TRBD1. CDR1 is LGHDT and CDR2 is YNNKEL in the germline V gene (reference sequence). The CDR3 runs 17 residues. V gave up 4 bases and J gave up 7 bases; unmatched junction bases: 18.